A single sample is the source of the 23 T cell receptor beta chains below, sequenced in a study of OX40 agonist ivuxolimab in advanced cancers. Measured with immunoSEQ multiplex PCR; TCRdb has only the in-frame clones, and not every one. The profile shows over 25,000 clones, 85% of them singletons. The sequences come from CD4+ or CD8+ T cells sorted from blood, collected in a trial of the OX40 agonist ivuxolimab. The receptors shown here come from an adult with an advanced solid tumor such as melanoma, head and neck, liver or kidney cancer.

CDR3 nucleotides: TGTGCCATCAGTGTGACCGGGACTAGCGGGGAGACCCAGTACTTC. It is translated as CAISVTGTSGETQYF. The chain joins TRBV10-3 to TRBJ2-5; 12 positions match TRBD2. This CDR3 spans 15 amino acids. V gave up 4 bases and J gave up 5 bases; unmatched junction bases: 5. Germline V lookup: CDR1 ENHRY, CDR2 SYGVKD.

The V gene is TRBV7-3, the J gene TRBJ2-2; TRBD2 matches 11 bases. The CDR3 has 15 residues. CDR1 and CDR2 from the germline V gene are SGHTA and FQGTGA. Unmatched junction bases numbered 3, after V lost 5 bases and J lost 4 bases. Here the CDR3 DNA reads TGTGCCAGCAGCCGACTAGCGGGATCCACCGGGGAGCTGTTTTTT. Its protein product is CASSRLAGSTGELFF.

The chain combines TRBV18 with TRBJ2-7; D remains ambiguous. The CDR3 is 13 amino acids. Germline V gene data show CDR1 as KGHSH and CDR2 as LQKENI. Trimming shortened V by 2 bases and J by 0 bases, and 5 bases separated the two germline ends. The CDR3 is CASSPSSSYEQYF. CDR3 nucleotides: TGTGCCAGCTCACCATCGAGCTCCTACGAGCAGTACTTC.

Judged by abundance, this clone is medium-sized. V usage is TRBV5-5 and J usage is TRBJ2-2; D remains unclear. Trimming removed 5 bases at V and 4 bases at J, with 24 bases between. The CDR3 loop spans 18 amino acids. The germline V gene encodes CDR1 SGHKS and CDR2 YYEKEE (reference sequence). In nucleotides, the CDR3 is TGTGCCAGCAGTTTCCTCCTAAGGCCCCAGGTTCGCACCGGGGAGCTGTTTTTT. It yields the protein CASSFLLRPQVRTGELFF.

J is TRBJ2-7 and V is TRBV7-9; weak D call: TRBD1 (6 bases). Trimming took 4 bases from V and 4 from J, leaving 11 bases between them. Germline CDR1 reads SEHNR; CDR2 reads FQNEAQ (reference sequence). The CDR3 extends over 13 amino acids. CDR3: CASSSNTGYEQYF. The CDR3 DNA sequence: TGTGCCAGCAGCTCGAATACAGGGTACGAGCAGTACTTC. The variable domain in full, with the rest retrieved from reference TRBV7-9 and TRBJ2-7, is DTGVSQNPRHKITKRGQNVTFRCDPISEHNRLYWYRQTLGQGPEFLTYFQNEAQLEKSRLLSDRFSAERPKGSFSTLEIQRTEQGDSAMYLCASSSNTGYEQYFGPGTRLTVT.

This clone occurred once. The chain is built from TRBV7-2 and TRBJ2-2, with a tentative D call TRBD1 (6 bases). V was pared by 1 base and J by 3 bases, with 9 bases between. CDR1 is SGHTA and CDR2 is FQGNSA in the germline V gene. The CDR3 runs 15 residues. CDR3 coding DNA: TGTGCCAGCAGCTTAGGTTGGGGGCACACCGGGGAGCTGTTTTTT. The encoded protein is CASSLGWGHTGELFF.

The chain has TRBV9 and TRBJ1-1, with 7 bases lining up with TRBD1. This CDR3 spans 16 amino acids. V gave up 3 bases and J gave up 0 bases; unmatched junction bases: 8. The V gene's germline CDR1 is SGDLS and CDR2 YYNGEE. Here the CDR3 DNA reads TGTGCCAGCAGCGCCCTAAGGGGACAGCTGAACACTGAAGCTTTCTTT. It codes for CASSALRGQLNTEAFF. The full variable domain, with the rest looked up from reference TRBV9 and TRBJ1-1, is DSGVTQTPKHLITATGQRVTLRCSPRSGDLSVYWYQQSLDQGLQFLIQYYNGEERAKGNILERFSAQQFPDLHSELNLSSLELGDSALYFCASSALRGQLNTEAFFGQGTRLTVV.

The CDR3 region is CAWRRGRGSYNSPLHF. Written as DNA, the CDR3 is TGTGCCTGGAGAAGGGGCAGGGGCTCCTATAATTCACCCCTCCACTTT. The rearrangement links TRBV30 to TRBJ1-6, with a weak D call TRBD1 (6 bases). Germline V gene data show CDR1 as GTSNPN and CDR2 as SVGIG (reference sequence). The CDR3 is 16 amino acids. Trimming pared 3 bases from V and 0 bases from J, leaving 12 bases between.

This clone has ten or more counts. The V gene is TRBV5-1, the J gene TRBJ1-2, with TRBD1 identical over 8 bases. The CDR3 runs to 17 residues. Per the germline V gene, CDR1 is SGHRS and CDR2 is YFSETQ. V lost 0 bases to trimming and J lost 1 base; unmatched junction nucleotides: 8. The CDR3 sequence: CASSLEAGGAINYGYTF. The CDR3 DNA reads as TGCGCCAGCAGCTTGGAGGCAGGGGGCGCCATTAACTATGGCTACACCTTC. Looking up the rest from reference TRBV5-1 and TRBJ1-2 gives the full variable domain: KAGVTQTPRYLIKTRGQQVTLSCSPISGHRSVSWYQQTPGQGLQFLFEYFSETQRNKGNFPGRFSGRQFSNSRSEMNVSTLELGDSALYLCASSLEAGGAINYGYTFGSGTRLTVV.

V and J are TRBV9 and TRBJ2-1; D may match TRBD1 or TRBD2 (5 bases each). CDR1 and CDR2 (germline): SGDLS, YYNGEE. V lost 0 bases to trimming and J lost 0 bases, with 13 bases between them. CDR3 size: 17 residues. The CDR3 region is CASSVATGTSSYNEQFF. DNA for the CDR3: TGTGCCAGCAGCGTAGCTACCGGGACGAGCTCCTACAATGAGCAGTTCTTC.

The chain is built from TRBV11-2 and TRBJ2-3; 12 nucleotides agree with TRBD2. This CDR3 is built from 19 residues. With 1 base clipped from V and 0 bases from J, the junction kept 8 bases outside the gene matches. Germline CDR1 and CDR2: SGHAT and FQNNGV. The CDR3 loop reads CASSLVELAGGSSTDTQYF. DNA of the CDR3: TGTGCCAGCAGCTTAGTGGAGCTAGCGGGGGGGAGTAGCACAGATACGCAGTATTTT. Variable domain in full (rest from reference TRBV11-2 and TRBJ2-3): EAGVAQSPRYKIIEKRQSVAFWCNPISGHATLYWYQQILGQGPKLLIQFQNNGVVDDSQLPKDRFSAERLKGVDSTLKIQPAKLEDSAVYLCASSLVELAGGSSTDTQYFGPGTRLTVL.

This chain uses TRBV2 with TRBJ2-3; 8 positions agree with TRBD1. The junction had 7 bases not matched to a gene; V was cut back by 3 bases and J by 2 bases. The CDR3 loop spans 16 amino acids. Germline V gene data show CDR1 as SNHLY and CDR2 as FYNNEI. The chain's CDR3 is CASSEATGAVTDTQYF. Here the CDR3 DNA reads TGTGCCAGCAGTGAGGCGACAGGGGCGGTCACAGATACGCAGTATTTT.

The V gene is TRBV15, the J gene TRBJ2-7; tentatively, D is TRBD1 (5 bases). Trimming shortened V by 0 bases and J by 0 bases, and 12 bases separated the two germline ends. The germline CDR1 and CDR2 sequences are LNHNV and YYDKDF (reference sequence). The CDR3 loop spans 16 amino acids. This CDR3 reads CATSRERGDLSYEQYF. The DNA for the CDR3 is TGTGCCACCAGCAGAGAAAGGGGTGACCTCTCCTACGAGCAGTACTTC.

This rearrangement joins TRBV6-5 to TRBJ1-2; tentatively, D is TRBD1 (5 bases). The CDR3 is 15 amino acids. The V end was cut by 1 base, the J end by 0 bases, with 9 bases between. Germline V gene data show CDR1 as MNHEY and CDR2 as SVGAGI. The CDR3 here is CASSYFPGANYGYTF. The CDR3 DNA reads as TGTGCCAGCAGTTACTTTCCGGGGGCTAACTATGGCTACACCTTC.

The V and J genes are TRBV5-6 and TRBJ1-2; no definite D call. Germline CDR1 reads SGHDT; CDR2 reads YYEEEE. This CDR3 is built from 15 residues. V was trimmed by 2 bases and J by 0 bases, leaving 11 bases between them. The CDR3 spells CASSFKDFPNYGYTF. CDR3 coding DNA: TGTGCCAGCAGCTTTAAGGACTTTCCTAACTATGGCTACACCTTC.

The chain has TRBV14 and TRBJ2-2; the D gene is possibly TRBD1 (5 bases). There are 13 residues in the CDR3. Trimming removed 3 bases at V and 7 bases at J, with 9 bases between. Germline values: CDR1 SGHDN, CDR2 FVKESK. CDR3 in amino acids: CASSHWGSGELFF. The CDR3 DNA reads as TGTGCCAGCAGCCACTGGGGCAGCGGGGAGCTGTTTTTT.

The CDR3 is CASSFTGTGSPLHF. The CDR3, as DNA: TGTGCCAGCAGCTTCACAGGGACGGGTTCACCCCTCCACTTT. The gene calls are TRBV7-2 and TRBJ1-6, with D possibly matching TRBD1 (6 bases). The germline gives CDR1 SGHTA, CDR2 FQGNSA. Trimming shortened V by 3 bases and J by 9 bases, and 12 bases separated the two germline ends. This CDR3 comprises 14 residues.

CDR3 sequence: CASSLGQFEAFF. The CDR3 coding sequence is TGTGCCAGCAGTCTTGGACAGTTCGAAGCTTTCTTT. The rearrangement uses TRBV28 and TRBJ1-1; the D gene is possibly TRBD1 (6 bases). Germline-derived CDR1 and CDR2 are MDHEN and SYDVKM. The CDR3 loop spans 12 amino acids. Trimming left V 5 bases short and J 8 bases short, with 12 bases between.

This chain joins TRBV9 and TRBJ2-2; TRBD2 matches 10 bases. CDR3 length: 18 residues. CDR1 and CDR2 (germline): SGDLS, YYNGEE. Losses at the gene ends were 0 bases for V and 4 bases for J; bases not matched to a gene: 9. The CDR3 region has the DNA TGTGCCAGCAGCGTAGCTGGGAGCGGGGGGGCCGTCACCGGGGAGCTGTTTTTT. Its protein is CASSVAGSGGAVTGELFF.

The chain is built from TRBV16 and TRBJ2-7; D call uncertain. CDR3 size: 12 residues. Between the trimmed V and J ends, which lost 0 bases and 6 bases, there was a span of 6 bases. Per germline, CDR1 KGHSY and CDR2 FQNENV. The DNA for the CDR3 is TGTGCCAGCAGCCAATCCCGACTCGAGCAGTACTTC. Its translation: CASSQSRLEQYF.

The rearrangement joins TRBV7-6 to TRBJ2-3, with 11 bases that match TRBD2. The CDR3 contains 18 residues. The germline V gene has CDR1 SGHVS and CDR2 FNYEAQ. The V and J ends lost 5 bases and 2 bases, in that order; junction bases with no gene match: 12. CDR3 protein: CASSLQLTSGGNTDTQYF. The CDR3 DNA follows: TGTGCCAGCAGCCTCCAGCTAACTAGCGGGGGTAACACAGATACGCAGTATTTT.

For the CDR3, the DNA is TGTGCCTGGAGTGTACTCTCCAGGGGCCCTGAAGCTTTCTTT. Translated, it gives CAWSVLSRGPEAFF. The gene calls are TRBV30 and TRBJ1-1; maybe TRBD1 (6 bases). Trimming shortened V by 0 bases and J by 6 bases, and 14 bases separated the two germline ends. CDR3 length: 14 amino acids. Looked up from germline, CDR1 is GTSNPN and CDR2 is SVGIG (reference sequence).

V gene TRBV13 combines with J gene TRBJ2-7; perhaps TRBD2 as D (5 bases). This CDR3 comprises 12 residues. The germline V and J ends were trimmed by 4 bases and 3 bases, with 7 bases remaining between them. The germline V gene has CDR1 PRHDT and CDR2 FYEKMQ (reference sequence). Written as DNA, the CDR3 is TGTGCCAGCAGCTCGGGAAGCTACGAGCAGTACTTC. Protein product: CASSSGSYEQYF.